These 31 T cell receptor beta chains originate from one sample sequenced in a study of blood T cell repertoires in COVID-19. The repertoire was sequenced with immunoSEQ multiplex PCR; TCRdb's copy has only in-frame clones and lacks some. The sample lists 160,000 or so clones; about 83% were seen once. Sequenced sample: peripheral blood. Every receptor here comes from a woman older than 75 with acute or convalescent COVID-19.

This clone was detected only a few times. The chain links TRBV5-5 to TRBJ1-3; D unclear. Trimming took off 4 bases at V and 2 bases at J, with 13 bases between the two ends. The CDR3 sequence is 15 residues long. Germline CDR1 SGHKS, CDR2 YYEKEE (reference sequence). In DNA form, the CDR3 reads TGTGCCAGCAGCCCCGGGTCTCTTCCTGGAAACACCATATATTTT. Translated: CASSPGSLPGNTIYF. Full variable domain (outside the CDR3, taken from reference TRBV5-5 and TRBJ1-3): DAGVTQSPTHLIKTRGQQVTLRCSPISGHKSVSWYQQVLGQGPQFIFQYYEKEERGRGNFPDRFSARQFPNYSSELNVNALLLGDSALYLCASSPGSLPGNTIYFGEGSWLTVV.

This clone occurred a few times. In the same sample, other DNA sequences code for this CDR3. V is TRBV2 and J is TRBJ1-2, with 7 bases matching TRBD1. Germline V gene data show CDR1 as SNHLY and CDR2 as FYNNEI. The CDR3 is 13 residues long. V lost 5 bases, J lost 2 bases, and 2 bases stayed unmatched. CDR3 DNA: TGTGCCAGCAGTCGGGACAGCAACTATGGCTACACCTTC. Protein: CASSRDSNYGYTF.

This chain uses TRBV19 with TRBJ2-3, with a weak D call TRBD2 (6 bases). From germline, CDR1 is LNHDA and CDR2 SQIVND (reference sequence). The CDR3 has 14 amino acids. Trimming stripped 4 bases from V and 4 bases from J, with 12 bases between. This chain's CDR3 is CASSSGASPDTQYF. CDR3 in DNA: TGTGCCAGTAGTAGCGGGGCCTCCCCAGATACGCAGTATTTT.

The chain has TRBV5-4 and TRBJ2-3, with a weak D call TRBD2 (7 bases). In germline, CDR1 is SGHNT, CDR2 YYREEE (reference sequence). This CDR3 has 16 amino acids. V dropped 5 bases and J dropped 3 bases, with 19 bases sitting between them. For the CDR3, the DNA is TGTGCCAGCAGTCCTTCCCGGGGGGCCGGGACAGATACGCAGTATTTT. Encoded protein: CASSPSRGAGTDTQYF. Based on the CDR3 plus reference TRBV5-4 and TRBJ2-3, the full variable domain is ETGVTQSPTHLIKTRGQQVTLRCSSQSGHNTVSWYQQALGQGPQFIFQYYREEENGRGNFPPRFSGLQFPNYSSELNVNALELDDSALYLCASSPSRGAGTDTQYFGPGTRLTVL.

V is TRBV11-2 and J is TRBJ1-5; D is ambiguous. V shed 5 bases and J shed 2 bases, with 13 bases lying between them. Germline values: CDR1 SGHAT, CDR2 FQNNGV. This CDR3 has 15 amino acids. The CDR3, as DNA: TGTGCCAGCAGCCCCGCCGGGTCGGGCAATCAGCCCCAGCATTTT. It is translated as CASSPAGSGNQPQHF.

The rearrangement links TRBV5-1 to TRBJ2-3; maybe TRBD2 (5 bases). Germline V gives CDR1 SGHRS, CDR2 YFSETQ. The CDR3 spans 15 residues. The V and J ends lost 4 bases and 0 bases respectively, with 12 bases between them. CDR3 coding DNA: TGCGCCAGCAGCGAGGGCATCTCTAGCACAGATACGCAGTATTTT. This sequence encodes CASSEGISSTDTQYF.

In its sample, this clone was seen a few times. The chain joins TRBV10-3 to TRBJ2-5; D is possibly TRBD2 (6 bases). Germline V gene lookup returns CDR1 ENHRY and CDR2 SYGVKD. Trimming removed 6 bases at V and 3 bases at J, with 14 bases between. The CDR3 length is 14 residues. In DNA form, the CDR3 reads TGTGCCATCAGGGAGAACGGACTAAAAGAGACCCAGTACTTC. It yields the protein CAIRENGLKETQYF.

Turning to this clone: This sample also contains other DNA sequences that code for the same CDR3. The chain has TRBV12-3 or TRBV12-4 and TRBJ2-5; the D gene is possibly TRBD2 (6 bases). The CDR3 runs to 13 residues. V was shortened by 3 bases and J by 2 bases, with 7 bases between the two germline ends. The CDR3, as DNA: TGTGCCAGCAGTTTTGCGGGGCAAGAGACCCAGTACTTC. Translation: CASSFAGQETQYF.

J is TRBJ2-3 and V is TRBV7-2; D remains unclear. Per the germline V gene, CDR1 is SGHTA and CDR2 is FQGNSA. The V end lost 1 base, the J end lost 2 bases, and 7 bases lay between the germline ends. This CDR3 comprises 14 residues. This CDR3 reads CASSLDPSTDTQYF. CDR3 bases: TGTGCCAGCAGCTTAGATCCTTCCACAGATACGCAGTATTTT.

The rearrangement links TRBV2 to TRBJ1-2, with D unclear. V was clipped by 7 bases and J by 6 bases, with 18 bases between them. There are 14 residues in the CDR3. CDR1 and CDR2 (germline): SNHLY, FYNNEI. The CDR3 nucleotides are TGTGCCAGCACGGGGATTCCGGGAGGCGATGGCTACACCTTC. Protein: CASTGIPGGDGYTF.

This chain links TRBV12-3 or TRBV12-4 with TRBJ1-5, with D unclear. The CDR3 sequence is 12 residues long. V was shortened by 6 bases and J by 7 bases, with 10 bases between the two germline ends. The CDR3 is CASSESHQPQHF. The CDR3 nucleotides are TGTGCCAGCAGCGAGAGCCACCAGCCCCAGCATTTT.

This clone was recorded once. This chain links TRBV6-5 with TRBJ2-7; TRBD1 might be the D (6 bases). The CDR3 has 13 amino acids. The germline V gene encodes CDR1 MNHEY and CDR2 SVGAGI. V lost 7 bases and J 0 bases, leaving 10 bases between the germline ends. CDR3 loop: CASKAGVSYEQYF. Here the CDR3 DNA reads TGTGCCAGCAAGGCAGGGGTCTCCTACGAGCAGTACTTC.

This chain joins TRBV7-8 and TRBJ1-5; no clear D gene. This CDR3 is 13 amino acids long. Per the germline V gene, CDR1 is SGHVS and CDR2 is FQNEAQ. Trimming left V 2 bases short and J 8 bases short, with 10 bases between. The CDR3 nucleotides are TGTGCCAGCAGCTTAAGTAGTCTGAAGCCCCAGCATTTT. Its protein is CASSLSSLKPQHF.

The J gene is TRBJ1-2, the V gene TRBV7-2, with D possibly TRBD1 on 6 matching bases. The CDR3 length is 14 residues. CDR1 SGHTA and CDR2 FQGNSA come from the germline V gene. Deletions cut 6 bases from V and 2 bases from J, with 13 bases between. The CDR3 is CASSPNTGNYGYTF. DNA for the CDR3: TGTGCCAGCAGTCCTAATACAGGGAACTATGGCTACACCTTC.

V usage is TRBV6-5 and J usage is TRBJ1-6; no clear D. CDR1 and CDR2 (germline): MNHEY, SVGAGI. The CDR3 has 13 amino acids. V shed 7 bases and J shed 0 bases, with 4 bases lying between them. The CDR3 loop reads CASMSSYNSPLHF. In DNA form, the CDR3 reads TGTGCCAGCATGAGCTCCTATAATTCACCCCTCCACTTT.

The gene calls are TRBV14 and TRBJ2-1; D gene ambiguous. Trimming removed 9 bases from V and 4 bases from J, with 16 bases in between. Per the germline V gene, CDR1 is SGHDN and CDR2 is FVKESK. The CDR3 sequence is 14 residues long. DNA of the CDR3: TGTGCCAGTTGGTCCGGAGTTAGGTACAATGAGCAGTTCTTC. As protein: CASWSGVRYNEQFF.

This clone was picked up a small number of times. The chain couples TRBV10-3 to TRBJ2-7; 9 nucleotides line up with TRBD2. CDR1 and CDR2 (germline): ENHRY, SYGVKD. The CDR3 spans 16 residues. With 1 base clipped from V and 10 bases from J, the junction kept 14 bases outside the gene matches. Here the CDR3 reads CAISEWAQGGTSFQYF. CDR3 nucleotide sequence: TGTGCCATCAGTGAGTGGGCCCAGGGGGGGACTAGCTTCCAGTACTTC.

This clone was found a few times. The CDR3 region is CASSAVVVSSYNEQFF. Written as DNA, the CDR3 is TGTGCCAGTAGTGCCGTCGTTGTTAGCTCCTACAATGAGCAGTTCTTC. The rearrangement links TRBV19 to TRBJ2-1; D gene unclear. The germline V gene has CDR1 LNHDA and CDR2 SQIVND (reference sequence). Trimming took off 5 bases at V and 0 bases at J, with 14 bases between the two ends. The CDR3 is 16 amino acids.

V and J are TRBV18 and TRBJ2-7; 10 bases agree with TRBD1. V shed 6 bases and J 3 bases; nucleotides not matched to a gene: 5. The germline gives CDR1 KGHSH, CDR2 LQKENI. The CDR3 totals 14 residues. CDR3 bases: TGTGCCAGCTCTGAGGGACAGGGGCACTACGAGCAGTACTTC. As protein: CASSEGQGHYEQYF.

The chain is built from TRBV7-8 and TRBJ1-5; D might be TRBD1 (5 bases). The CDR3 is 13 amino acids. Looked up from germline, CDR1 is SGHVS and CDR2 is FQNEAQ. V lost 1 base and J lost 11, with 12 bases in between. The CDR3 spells CASSLEGLLAQHF. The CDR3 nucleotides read TGTGCCAGCAGCTTAGAGGGACTGTTGGCCCAGCATTTT.

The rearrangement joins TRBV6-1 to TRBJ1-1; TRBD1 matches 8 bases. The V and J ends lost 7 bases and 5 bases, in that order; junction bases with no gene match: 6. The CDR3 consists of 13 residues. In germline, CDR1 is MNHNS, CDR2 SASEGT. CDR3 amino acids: CASTQDRATEAFF. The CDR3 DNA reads TGTGCCAGCACCCAGGACAGGGCTACTGAAGCTTTCTTT.

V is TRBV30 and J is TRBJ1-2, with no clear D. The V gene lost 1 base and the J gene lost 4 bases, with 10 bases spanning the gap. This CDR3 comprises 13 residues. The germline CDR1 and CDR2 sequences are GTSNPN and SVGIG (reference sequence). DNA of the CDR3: TGTGCCTGGAGTGGGCAGGCGGGCTATGGCTACACCTTC. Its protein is CAWSGQAGYGYTF. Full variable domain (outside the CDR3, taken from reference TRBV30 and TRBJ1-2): SQTIHQWPATLVQPVGSPLSLECTVEGTSNPNLYWYRQAAGRGLQLLFYSVGIGQISSEVPQNLSASRPQDRQFILSSKKLLLSDSGFYLCAWSGQAGYGYTFGSGTRLTVV.

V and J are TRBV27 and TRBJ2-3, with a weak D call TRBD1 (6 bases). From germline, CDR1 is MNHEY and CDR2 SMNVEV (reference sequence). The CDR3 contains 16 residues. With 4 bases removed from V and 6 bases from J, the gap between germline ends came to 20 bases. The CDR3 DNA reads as TGTGCCAGCAGTTCCCTGGACAGTTCGAGAGGGGATACGCAGTATTTT. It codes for CASSSLDSSRGDTQYF.

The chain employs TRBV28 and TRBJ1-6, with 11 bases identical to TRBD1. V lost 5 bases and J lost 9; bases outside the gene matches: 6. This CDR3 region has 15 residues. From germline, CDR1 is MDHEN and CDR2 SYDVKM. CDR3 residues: CASSALGQGGSPLHF. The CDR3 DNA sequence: TGTGCCAGCAGTGCCCTGGGACAGGGGGGTTCACCCCTCCACTTT.

The CDR3 reads CASSLYLGGTYTGELFF. The CDR3 nucleotides are TGTGCCAGCAGTTTATATCTCGGGGGGACCTACACCGGGGAGCTGTTTTTT. This rearrangement joins TRBV28 to TRBJ2-2, with TRBD2 identical over 7 bases. This CDR3 has 17 amino acids. After removal of 1 base from V and 3 bases from J, the junction contained 8 bases not matched to a gene. Germline CDR1 MDHEN, CDR2 SYDVKM.

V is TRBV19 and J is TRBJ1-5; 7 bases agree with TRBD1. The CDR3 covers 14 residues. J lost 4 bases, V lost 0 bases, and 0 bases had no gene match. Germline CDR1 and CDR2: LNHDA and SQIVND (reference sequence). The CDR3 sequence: CASSIETGNQPQHF. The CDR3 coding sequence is TGTGCCAGTAGTATAGAGACAGGGAATCAGCCCCAGCATTTT.

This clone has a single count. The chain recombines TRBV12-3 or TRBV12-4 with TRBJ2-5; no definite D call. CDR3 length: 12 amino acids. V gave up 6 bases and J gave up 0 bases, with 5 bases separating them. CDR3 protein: CASSQYQETQYF. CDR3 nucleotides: TGTGCCAGCAGCCAGTACCAAGAGACCCAGTACTTC.

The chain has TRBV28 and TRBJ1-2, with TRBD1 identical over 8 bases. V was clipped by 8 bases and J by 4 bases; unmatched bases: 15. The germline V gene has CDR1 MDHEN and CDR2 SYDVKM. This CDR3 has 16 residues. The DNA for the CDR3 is TGTGCCAGCTCGAGCGGGACAGGATCTAGCGGCTATGGCTACACCTTC. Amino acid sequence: CASSSGTGSSGYGYTF.

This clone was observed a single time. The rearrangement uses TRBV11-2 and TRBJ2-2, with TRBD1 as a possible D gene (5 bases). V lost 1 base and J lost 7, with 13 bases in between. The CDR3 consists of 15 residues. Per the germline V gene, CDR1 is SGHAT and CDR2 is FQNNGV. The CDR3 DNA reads TGTGCCAGCAGCTTAGCGCAGGGAAAGGGCGGGGAGCTGTTTTTT. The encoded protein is CASSLAQGKGGELFF.

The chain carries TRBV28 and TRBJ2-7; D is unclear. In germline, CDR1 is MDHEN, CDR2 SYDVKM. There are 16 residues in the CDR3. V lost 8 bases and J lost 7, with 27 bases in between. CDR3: CASLSSFRSRLMEQYF. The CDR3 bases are TGTGCCAGCCTCTCCTCCTTTCGGAGTAGGCTAATGGAGCAGTACTTC.

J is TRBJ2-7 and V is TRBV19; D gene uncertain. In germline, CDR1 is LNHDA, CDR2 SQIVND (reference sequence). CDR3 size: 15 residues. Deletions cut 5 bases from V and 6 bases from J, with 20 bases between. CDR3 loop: CASSPLGSSLGEQYF. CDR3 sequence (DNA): TGTGCCAGTAGTCCCCTGGGCAGCTCCCTGGGCGAGCAGTACTTC.